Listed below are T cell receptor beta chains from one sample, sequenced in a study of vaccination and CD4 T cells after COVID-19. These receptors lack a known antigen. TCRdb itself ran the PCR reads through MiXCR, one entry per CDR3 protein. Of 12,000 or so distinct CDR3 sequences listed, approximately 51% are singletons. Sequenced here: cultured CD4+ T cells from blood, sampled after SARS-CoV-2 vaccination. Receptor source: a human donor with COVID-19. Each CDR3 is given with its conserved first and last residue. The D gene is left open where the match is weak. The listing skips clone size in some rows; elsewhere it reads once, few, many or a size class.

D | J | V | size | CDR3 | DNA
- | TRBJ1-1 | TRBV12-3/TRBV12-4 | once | CASRSEGNTEAFF | TGTGCCAGCAGATCCGAGGGGAACACTGAAGCTTTCTTT
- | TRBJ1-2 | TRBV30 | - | CAWTRDRTYGYTF | TGTGCCTGGACCCGAGACAGGACTTATGGCTACACCTTC
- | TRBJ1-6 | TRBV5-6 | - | CASSFGASNSPLHF | TGTGCCAGCAGCTTTGGGGCTTCCAATTCACCCCTCCACTTT
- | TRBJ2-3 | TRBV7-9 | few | CASGVPPTDTQYF | TGTGCCAGCGGGGTCCCACCCACAGATACGCAGTATTTT
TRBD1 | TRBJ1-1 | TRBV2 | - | CASSESRTGSTEAFF | TGTGCCAGCAGTGAATCTAGGACAGGGAGCACTGAAGCTTTCTTT
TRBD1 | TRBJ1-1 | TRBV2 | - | CATVEGQVGEAFF | TGTGCCACCGTCGAGGGACAGGTCGGTGAAGCTTTCTTT
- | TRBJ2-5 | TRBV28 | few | CASFDGTSPQETQYF | TGTGCCAGTTTCGACGGCACTAGCCCCCAAGAGACCCAGTACTTC
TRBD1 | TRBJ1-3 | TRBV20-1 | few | CSAPDRGGPGNTIYF | TGCAGTGCCCCAGACAGGGGGGGACCTGGAAACACCATATATTTT
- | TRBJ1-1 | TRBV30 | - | CAWSVQPGSEAFF | TGTGCCTGGAGTGTACAACCGGGGTCTGAAGCTTTCTTT
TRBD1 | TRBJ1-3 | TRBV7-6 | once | CASSLYQGASGNTIYF | TGTGCCAGCAGCTTATATCAGGGGGCATCTGGAAACACCATATATTTT
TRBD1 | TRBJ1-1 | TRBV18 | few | CASSPLTGGGTEAFF | TGTGCCAGCTCACCACTGACAGGGGGCGGGACTGAAGCTTTCTTT
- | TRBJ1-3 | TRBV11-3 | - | CASSLRMDTIYF | TGTGCCAGCAGCTTACGGATGGACACCATATATTTT
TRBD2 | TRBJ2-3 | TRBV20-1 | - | CSARVERGSTDTQYF | TGCAGTGCTAGAGTTGAGCGGGGTAGCACAGATACGCAGTATTTT
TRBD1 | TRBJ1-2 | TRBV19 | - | CASSFFGTENYGYTF | TGTGCCAGTAGTTTCTTCGGGACAGAGAACTATGGCTACACCTTC
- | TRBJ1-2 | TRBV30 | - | CAWSGEGIFGYTF | TGTGCCTGGAGTGGGGAGGGGATCTTTGGCTACACCTTC
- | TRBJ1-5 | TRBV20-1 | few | CSVRAGVDQPQHF | TGCAGTGTTAGGGCGGGGGTGGATCAGCCCCAGCATTTT
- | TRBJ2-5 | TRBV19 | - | CASSSGRVGTQYF | TGTGCCAGTAGCTCTGGAAGGGTGGGGACCCAGTACTTC
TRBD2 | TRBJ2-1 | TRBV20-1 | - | CSASTGGGGAHGEQFF | TGCAGTGCTAGCACAGGTGGCGGGGGGGCCCATGGTGAGCAGTTCTTC
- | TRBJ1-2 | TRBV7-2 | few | CASSVAGVRDYGYTF | TGTGCCAGCAGCGTTGCAGGAGTCAGGGACTATGGCTACACCTTC
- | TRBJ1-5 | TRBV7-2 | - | CASSPSSGTFHQPQHF | TGTGCCAGCAGCCCCAGTTCCGGGACATTCCATCAGCCCCAGCATTTT
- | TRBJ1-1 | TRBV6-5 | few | CASSSYENTEAFF | TGTGCCAGCAGTTCGTATGAGAACACTGAAGCTTTCTTT
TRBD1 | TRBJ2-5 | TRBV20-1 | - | CSASTGEETQYF | TGCAGTGCTAGCACAGGGGAGGAGACCCAGTACTTC
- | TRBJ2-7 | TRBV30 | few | CAWSLTAGEQYF | TGTGCCTGGAGTTTGACCGCTGGGGAGCAGTACTTC
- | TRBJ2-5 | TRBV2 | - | CASSERRGETQYF | TGTGCCAGCAGTGAACGGCGGGGAGAGACCCAGTACTTC
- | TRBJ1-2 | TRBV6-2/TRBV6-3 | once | CASVVDRRNYGYTF | TGTGCCAGCGTCGTGGACAGACGTAACTATGGCTACACCTTC
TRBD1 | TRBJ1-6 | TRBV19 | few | CASSPRTGGGNSPLHF | TGTGCCAGTAGTCCGCGGACAGGGGGCGGGAATTCACCCCTCCACTTT
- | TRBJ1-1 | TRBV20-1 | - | CSARVQLNTEAFF | TGCAGTGCTAGAGTACAGTTGAACACTGAAGCTTTCTTT
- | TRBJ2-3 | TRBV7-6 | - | CASSPWGGTDTQYF | TGTGCCAGCAGCCCTTGGGGAGGCACAGATACGCAGTATTTT
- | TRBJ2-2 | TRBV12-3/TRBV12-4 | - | CASSLDLNTGELFF | TGTGCCAGCAGTTTGGATCTAAACACCGGGGAGCTGTTTTTT
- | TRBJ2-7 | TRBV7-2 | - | CASNPLGQSYEQYF | TGTGCCAGCAACCCTCTTGGACAGTCCTACGAGCAGTACTTC
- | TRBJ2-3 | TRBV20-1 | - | CSARGTSDTQYF | TGCAGTGCTAGAGGAACTTCAGATACGCAGTATTTT